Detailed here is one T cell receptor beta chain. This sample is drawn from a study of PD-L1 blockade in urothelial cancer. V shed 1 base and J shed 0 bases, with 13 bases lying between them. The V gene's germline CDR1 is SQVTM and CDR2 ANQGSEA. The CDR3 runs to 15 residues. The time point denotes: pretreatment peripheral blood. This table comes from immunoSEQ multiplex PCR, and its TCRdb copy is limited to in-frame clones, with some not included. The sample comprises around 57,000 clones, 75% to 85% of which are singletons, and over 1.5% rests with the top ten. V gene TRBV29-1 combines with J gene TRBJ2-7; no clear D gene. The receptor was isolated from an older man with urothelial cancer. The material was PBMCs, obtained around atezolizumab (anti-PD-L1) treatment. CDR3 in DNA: TGCAGCGTTGAAGTGGTGAACCCGAGCTCCTACGAGCAGTACTTC. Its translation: CSVEVVNPSSYEQYF.